This T cell receptor (beta chain) appears in the sequencing data of a study of circulating CD8 cells and anti-PD-1 response in melanoma. Using around 16 ng of total RNA, TCR libraries were made with the QIAseq Immune Repertoire TCR panel. Each CDR3 protein is one row after TCRdb ran MiXCR on the reads. The sample holds some 830 distinct CDR3 sequences, over 6% seen once. The V and J ends lost 2 bases and 10 bases, in that order; junction bases with no gene match: 6. Germline CDR1 is SGHTA and CDR2 is FQGTGA. This CDR3 comprises 14 residues. This clonotype is categorized as medium-sized. Live CD3+CD8+TCRalphabeta+ cells were sorted into four subsets by PD-1 and/or TIGIT.

The rearrangement uses TRBV7-3 and TRBJ2-7; 12 bases match TRBD1. The source of this sequence is a human donor with melanoma. Sequenced material: CD8+ T cells from PBMCs, taken at baseline or after one month of anti-PD-1 therapy (not recorded which). CDR3 nucleotide sequence: TGTGCCAGCAGCTTAGCCCCGGGACAGGGGGCCCAGTACTTC. It encodes CASSLAPGQGAQYF. Using reference TRBV7-3 and TRBJ2-7 for the parts outside the CDR3, the full variable domain is GAGVSQTPSNKVTEKGKYVELRCDPISGHTALYWYRQSLGQGPEFLIYFQGTGAADDSGLPNDRFFAVRPEGSVSTLKIQRTERGDSAVYLCASSLAPGQGAQYFGPGTRLTVT.